This TCR beta chain was captured in a study of cytomegalovirus exposure and HLA in healthy donors. Study conclusions and caveats: Earlier results showed most TCR beta V segments being productive about 87% or about 30% of the time. Accounts indicate the classifier identified cytomegalovirus status with strong specificity and sensitivity. There were under 200 TCR beta chains listed as cytomegalovirus-associated.

On this clone: Its target is not known.

It was with 60 Vbeta and 13 Jbeta primers that the PCR ran. This table comes from immunoSEQ multiplex PCR, and its TCRdb copy is limited to in-frame clones, with some not included. The table includes 200,000 to 250,000 clones, about four fifths detected once. After removal of 0 bases from V and 15 bases from J, the junction contained 8 bases not matched to a gene. From germline, CDR1 is MGHRA and CDR2 YSYEKL. The CDR3 has 14 residues. The sequence came from a woman aged 45 to 65 in good health and CMV-seropositive. The gene calls are TRBV4-1 and TRBJ2-1; 10 nucleotides agree with TRBD2. Material for sequencing was PBMCs. As DNA, the CDR3 is TGCGCCAGCAGCCAAGATCCTAGCGGGGGCAGGCTGTTCTTC. As protein: CASSQDPSGGRLFF.